This TCR beta chain was sequenced for a study of beta chain features in type 1 diabetes (dated by TCRdb to 2016 to 2019). Turning to the overall study: Mean age, gender distribution, total cell number and subset yield were not different between patients and healthy donors. The study compared the TCRB repertoires of sorted circulating CD4+ T cell subsets in recently diagnosed type 1 diabetes patients with those in matched healthy donors. Regulatory and stem cell-like memory subsets were obtained from only 8 patients and roughly 8 healthy donors, while naive and central memory subsets were obtained from all 30 or so donors. Across all samples, around 100 million sorted cells were examined, and cell number per subset correlated strongly with RNA yield.

From each donor, a single peripheral blood sample of around 0.12 L on average was drawn into heparinised tubes. Using a panel that included CD45RO, CCR7, CD25, CD127, CD95 and CD27, naive, central memory, regulatory and stem cell-like memory CD4+ T cells were sorted on a BD FACSAria II. A purity above 95% was achieved for all sorted populations. PBMCs were separated immediately by Lymphoprep density gradient centrifugation and were stained directly, without being cultured. To minimize batch effects, samples were stained and sorted in pairs, one healthy donor with one patient per experiment. This clone has more than one count but fewer than ten. No antigen is known for it. No qualities accompany the bases; no much larger clone lies one base away. The High Capacity cDNA Reverse Transcription Kit was used to reverse transcribe all of the isolated RNA, meaning that expressed TCRB transcripts were what got sequenced. Deep immunoSEQ sequencing was performed on naive, central memory and regulatory T cell samples, with an average of roughly 3.3 million total reads per sample. Sorted cells were lysed in RLT buffer, and RNA was extracted using DNase-treated RNeasy Micro or Mini kits according to cell number. To prevent cross-contamination, each cell subset was processed individually, whereas patient and healthy donor samples were processed jointly. The immunoSEQ multiplex PCR was used to amplify TCRB sequences from cDNA, generating 87-bp fragments that spanned the CDR3 region. Sequencing of the amplicons was performed on the Illumina HiSeq platform. The source study handled its data this way. PCR bias was computationally corrected using synthetic template baselines, reads within Hamming distance 2 were collapsed, and singletons that could not be merged were discarded. Reads were aligned against IMGT so that V, D and J genes, CDR3 length and insertions or deletions at six rearrangement sites could be assigned. Within each subset, clonotype counts were normalized to the number of sorted cells before true diversity and Gini coefficients were calculated with the tcR R package. Repertoire sharing was quantified using the overlap coefficient calculated on TCRB nucleotide sequences. As stored in TCRdb, this immuneACCESS dataset retains in-frame rearrangements with V and J assigned. A fraction of the clones does not appear; measured against another copy, unresolved V genes explain less than half of the discrepancy, and the remainder lacks a known reason. V, J and clone size are those of that table, while D and trimming were read from the DNA. The sample table records under 200,000 clones; about 7.3% of these occur just once. Jointly, the top ten make up 0.65% of the sample.

Summary of the overall study and its limitations: Patients with type 1 diabetes made fewer insertions and deleted more nucleotides at VDJ recombination sites, implying thymic rearrangement abnormalities. A moderate but significant shortening of TCRB CDR3 length was observed in type 1 diabetes patients in all four CD4+ subsets. Because the HLA sub-analyses included only small numbers of individuals, any influence of HLA type on TCRB rearrangement was left unresolved. Because cDNA was sequenced instead of genomic DNA, activated cells with high expression could be over-represented, although the groups did not differ in activation or CD3 levels. PCR may preferentially amplify shorter templates, but because patient and control samples were amplified and corrected together, any resulting skew would affect both groups equally. Naive, central memory and regulatory TCRB repertoires appeared to be more similar among patients than among healthy donors.

V is shortened by 2 bases, J by 8 bases, and the region joining them spans 25 bases. Taken from the germline V gene (reference sequence), the CDR1 and CDR2 loops are GTSNPN and SVGIG. The CDR3 sequence holds 17 residues, the cysteine and phenylalanine included. CDR3 DNA is the only sequence kept; it has 51 bases, read in frame from the first base. This sequence originates from a man aged 18 to 30 in good health. The chain is encoded by TRBV30 joined to TRBJ2-1; perhaps TRBD2 is the D gene, with 5 bases matching. The sample comprised central memory CD4+ T cells from blood. The DNA reads as follows: TGTGCCTGGAGTAACCCGGTTAGCGTAGGGATCAACCATGAGCAGTTCTTC. Its coded protein is CAWSNPVSVGINHEQFF.